These 29 T cell receptor beta chains were sequenced from one sample in a study of regulatory T cells in long-lasting Graves disease. Regarding time point: persistent/refractory GD, antithyroid drugs over 5 years with positive TRAb. RNA isolated from PBMCs was used to make the TCR library. Arm-PCR of CDR3 regions and iRepertoire HTBI primers were the basis on which TCR beta libraries were built. TCRdb ran MiXCR on the multiplex PCR reads and lists one entry per CDR3 protein. The sample records about 470,000 distinct CDR3 sequences, less than 25% being singletons. Sample: peripheral blood mononuclear cells (PBMCs), taken when the disease was refractory, from a patient treated with antithyroid drugs. Receptors were obtained from a female donor with Graves disease.

CDR3 DNA: TGTGCCAGCAGTCCATGGACAGGGGGGGCCGAGCAGTACTTC. The encoded protein is CASSPWTGGAEQYF. The chain links TRBV7-2 to TRBJ2-7; 10 nucleotides agree with TRBD1. Germline trimming cut 6 bases from V and 6 bases from J; bases unmatched to any gene: 8. The CDR3 totals 14 residues. The germline V gene has CDR1 SGHTA and CDR2 FQGNSA.

In its sample, this clonotype was seen a few times. The chain recombines TRBV28 with TRBJ2-4, with D possibly being TRBD1 or TRBD2 (6 bases each). The germline CDR1 and CDR2 sequences are MDHEN and SYDVKM. Trimming took 2 bases from V and 12 from J, leaving 8 bases between them. CDR3 length: 11 residues. Written as DNA, the CDR3 is TGTGCCAGCAGTTTAAGGGGGGCTCAGTACTTC. Translated, it gives CASSLRGAQYF.

The chain is built from TRBV7-6 and TRBJ2-2, with 14 bases matching TRBD2. Looked up from germline, CDR1 is SGHVS and CDR2 is FNYEAQ. V gave up 6 bases and J gave up 5 bases; unmatched junction bases: 5. The CDR3 has 16 amino acids. The CDR3 DNA follows: TGTGCCAGCAGGCAACGGACTAGCGGGAGGACCGGGGAGCTGTTTTTT. Its translation is CASRQRTSGRTGELFF. The variable domain in full, with the rest retrieved from reference TRBV7-6 and TRBJ2-2, is GAGVSQSPRYKVTKRGQDVALRCDPISGHVSLYWYRQALGQGPEFLTYFNYEAQQDKSGLPNDRFSAERPEGSISTLTIQRTEQRDSAMYRCASRQRTSGRTGELFFGEGSRLTVL.

The chain has TRBV7-9 and TRBJ2-5; 10 nucleotides match TRBD2. The germline V gene encodes CDR1 SEHNR and CDR2 FQNEAQ (reference sequence). J lost 3 bases, V lost 5 bases, and 9 bases had no gene match. This CDR3 region has 16 residues. CDR3 protein: CASSQVAGGPKETQYF. In nucleotides, the CDR3 is TGTGCCAGCAGCCAAGTAGCGGGAGGACCCAAAGAGACCCAGTACTTC.

Ten or more counts support this clonotype. CDR3 loop: CASSVDGNYGYTF. The CDR3 DNA follows: TGTGCCAGCAGCGTTGACGGGAACTATGGCTACACCTTC. The rearrangement links TRBV5-4 to TRBJ1-2; the D is unclear. This CDR3 region has 13 residues. CDR1 is SGHNT, CDR2 YYREEE, per germline (reference sequence). V lost 4 bases to trimming and J lost 2 bases, with 9 bases between them.

The chain uses TRBV20-1 and TRBJ1-1; TRBD1 matches 8 bases. Germline CDR1 is DFQATT and CDR2 is SNEGSKA (reference sequence). Trimming removed 5 bases from V and 1 base from J; junction bases left unmatched: 6. There are 14 residues in the CDR3. The CDR3 region has the DNA TGCAGTGCTCGCCTCAGGGGGCAGAACACTGAAGCTTTCTTT. It yields the protein CSARLRGQNTEAFF.

This clonotype occurred a few times. The rearrangement joins TRBV6-5 to TRBJ1-3, with no clear D. The CDR3 spans 15 residues. V was shortened by 3 bases and J by 0 bases, with 9 bases between the two germline ends. Germline V gives CDR1 MNHEY, CDR2 SVGAGI. As DNA, the CDR3 is TGTGCCAGCAGTTATTACGGAAACTCTGGAAACACCATATATTTT. Residues: CASSYYGNSGNTIYF.

This rearrangement joins TRBV28 to TRBJ2-5; 9 bases line up with TRBD2. The V and J ends lost 2 bases and 0 bases, in that order; junction bases with no gene match: 16. The germline V gene has CDR1 MDHEN and CDR2 SYDVKM. The CDR3 is made up of 20 amino acids. The CDR3: CASSLPTEAGGPSYQETQYF. The CDR3 DNA follows: TGTGCCAGCAGTTTACCGACCGAGGCGGGAGGGCCCTCGTACCAAGAGACCCAGTACTTC.

This clonotype was observed a handful of times. This sequence joins TRBV18 and TRBJ1-1; a weak D match, TRBD1 (5 bases). V was pared by 4 bases and J by 0 bases, with 9 bases between. Germline CDR1 KGHSH, CDR2 LQKENI. The CDR3 sequence is 14 residues long. The DNA of the CDR3 is TGTGCCAGCTCACTACCGGGGCTGAACACTGAAGCTTTCTTT. Translating gives CASSLPGLNTEAFF.

This clonotype was recorded many times. The chain couples TRBV2 to TRBJ1-4, with 7 bases identical to TRBD1. Germline V gene data show CDR1 as SNHLY and CDR2 as FYNNEI. J was trimmed by 8 bases and V by 6 bases; bases with no gene match: 9. CDR3 length: 14 residues. CDR3 nucleotide sequence: TGTGCCAGCAGAATAAGACAGGGCGGGGAAAAACTGTTTTTT. Encoded protein: CASRIRQGGEKLFF.

The genes are TRBV7-9 and TRBJ2-7, with D possibly matching TRBD1 (5 bases). CDR1 is SEHNR and CDR2 is FQNEAQ in the germline V gene (reference sequence). The CDR3 consists of 13 residues. The V end lost 5 bases, the J end lost 3 bases, and 11 bases lay between the germline ends. CDR3 sequence reads: CASSQGQYYEQYF. The CDR3 DNA is TGTGCCAGCAGCCAAGGACAATACTACGAGCAGTACTTC.

J is TRBJ2-7 and V is TRBV5-1; 9 bases agree with TRBD1. The germline V gene has CDR1 SGHRS and CDR2 YFSETQ. This CDR3 spans 15 amino acids. With V trimmed by 5 bases and J by 5 bases, 11 bases remained unmatched. The DNA of the CDR3 is TGCGCCAGCAGTAGTGGGACAGGGTATCAGCACGAGCAGTACTTC. Protein: CASSSGTGYQHEQYF.

This clonotype was seen repeatedly, ten times or more. The CDR3 spells CASRRQGIGYGYTF. CDR3 bases: TGTGCCAGCCGACGGCAGGGGATCGGGTATGGCTACACCTTC. The gene calls are TRBV28 and TRBJ1-2; possible D gene TRBD1, 6 bases. Trimming pared 8 bases from V and 5 bases from J, leaving 18 bases between. This CDR3 has 14 residues. Germline V gene lookup returns CDR1 MDHEN and CDR2 SYDVKM.

The rearrangement joins TRBV6-2 or TRBV6-3 to TRBJ1-3; D gene ambiguous. Looked up from germline, CDR1 is MNHEY and CDR2 is SVGEGT. The CDR3 length is 11 residues. Trimming took 7 bases from V and 4 from J, leaving 5 bases between them. The CDR3 region has the DNA TGTGCCAGCAATTTGGGAAACACCATATATTTT. Translating gives CASNLGNTIYF.

Many counts were recorded for this clonotype. The chain is built from TRBV28 and TRBJ2-2; D not certain. From germline, CDR1 is MDHEN and CDR2 SYDVKM. V was pared by 0 bases and J by 7 bases, with 6 bases between. The CDR3 is made up of 13 amino acids. The CDR3 DNA follows: TGTGCCAGCAGTTTATGGGGTGGCGGGGAGCTGTTTTTT. Its translation: CASSLWGGGELFF.

This clonotype was seen only a few times. CDR3 residues: CASSFERSYEQYF. The CDR3 DNA is TGTGCCAGCAGCTTCGAGCGGTCCTACGAGCAGTACTTC. The rearrangement links TRBV13 to TRBJ2-7, with D perhaps matching TRBD2 (5 bases). Trimming stripped 3 bases from V and 1 base from J, with 7 bases between. The germline gives CDR1 PRHDT, CDR2 FYEKMQ (reference sequence). The CDR3 length is 13 residues.

In this sample, this clonotype turned up many times. The rearrangement joins TRBV5-6 to TRBJ2-7; D possibly corresponds to TRBD1 (6 bases). Germline V lookup: CDR1 SGHDT, CDR2 YYEEEE. V gave up 3 bases and J gave up 0 bases, with 10 bases separating them. This CDR3 is 14 amino acids long. The CDR3 sequence: CASSSQGPSYEQYF. The CDR3 nucleotides are TGTGCCAGCAGCTCACAGGGCCCCTCCTACGAGCAGTACTTC.

This clonotype was observed at least ten times. The chain has TRBV2 and TRBJ2-7, with 13 bases matching TRBD2. Germline CDR1 is SNHLY and CDR2 is FYNNEI. The trim removed 6 bases at V and 7 bases at J, leaving 9 bases unmatched. CDR3 size: 15 residues. CDR3 DNA sequence: TGTGCCAGCAGCCCGACTAGCGGGAGGTCTCGGGAGCAGTACTTC. Translated: CASSPTSGRSREQYF.

The chain is built from TRBV27 and TRBJ1-1; D possibly corresponds to TRBD1 (5 bases). The CDR3 covers 15 residues. The germline V and J ends were trimmed by 1 base and 8 bases, with 17 bases remaining between them. CDR1 and CDR2 from the germline V gene are MNHEY and SMNVEV (reference sequence). The CDR3 sequence is CASSLFFVGREEAFF. The DNA of the CDR3 is TGTGCCAGCAGTTTATTTTTTGTCGGCAGGGAAGAAGCTTTCTTT.

In the case of this clonotype: This may be a read error, as it is one base from a much larger clone. The chain carries TRBV6-2 or TRBV6-3 and TRBJ2-7; 12 bases line up with TRBD2. This CDR3 has 14 residues. Germline V gives CDR1 MNHEY, CDR2 SVGEGT. V gave up 6 bases and J gave up 6 bases; unmatched junction bases: 6. Here the CDR3 reads CASSSGLAGFEQYF. The CDR3 DNA sequence: TGTGCCAGCAGCTCCGGACTAGCGGGGTTCGAGCAGTACTTC.

The V call is TRBV2, the J call TRBJ2-2; tentatively, D is TRBD2 (6 bases). The V gene's germline CDR1 is SNHLY and CDR2 FYNNEI. The CDR3 loop spans 16 amino acids. V shed 11 bases and J shed 4 bases, with 23 bases lying between them. Written as DNA, the CDR3 is TGTGCCGCTTCCCGCGGGGTCGACGGGTTCACCGGGGAGCTGTTTTTT. Translated: CAASRGVDGFTGELFF. Full variable domain (rest looked up from reference TRBV2 and TRBJ2-2): EPEVTQTPSHQVTQMGQEVILRCVPISNHLYFYWYRQILGQKVEFLVSFYNNEISEKSEIFDDQFSVERPDGSNFTLKIRSTKLEDSAMYFCAASRGVDGFTGELFFGEGSRLTVL.

This clonotype was recorded a few times. This chain connects TRBV19 to TRBJ2-2; D is unresolved. CDR3 length: 14 amino acids. Per germline, CDR1 LNHDA and CDR2 SQIVND (reference sequence). The ends were cut back, 6 bases at V and 3 bases at J, with 11 bases in the middle. This chain's CDR3 is CASSSVEYTGELFF. The DNA of the CDR3 is TGTGCCAGTAGCTCGGTCGAGTACACCGGGGAGCTGTTTTTT.

This rearrangement joins TRBV5-8 to TRBJ2-7; D is possibly TRBD1 (5 bases). Germline assignment: CDR1 SGHTS and CDR2 YDEGEE. V was pared by 4 bases and J by 6 bases, with 14 bases between. This CDR3 has 13 residues. CDR3 sequence reads: CASSAVGAPEQYF. Written as DNA, the CDR3 is TGTGCCAGCAGCGCGGTAGGGGCTCCCGAGCAGTACTTC.

The rearrangement joins TRBV4-1 to TRBJ1-6; D is perhaps TRBD1 (6 bases). V shed 1 base and J shed 8 bases, with 12 bases lying between them. This CDR3 comprises 15 residues. Germline-derived CDR1 and CDR2 are MGHRA and YSYEKL. The CDR3 sequence: CASSQVGGRDSPLHF. Written as DNA, the CDR3 is TGCGCCAGCAGCCAAGTAGGGGGGCGGGATTCACCCCTCCACTTT.

In its sample, this clonotype was seen a few times. The chain combines TRBV5-1 with TRBJ1-1, with 11 bases identical to TRBD1. The germline CDR1 and CDR2 sequences are SGHRS and YFSETQ. Trimming took 4 bases from V and 0 from J; bases not matched to a gene: 5. This CDR3 contains 16 residues. This CDR3 is CASSLGQGALNTEAFF. The CDR3 DNA sequence: TGCGCCAGCAGCCTTGGACAGGGGGCTTTGAACACTGAAGCTTTCTTT.

The chain carries TRBV10-3 and TRBJ1-1; D not certain. Per germline, CDR1 ENHRY and CDR2 SYGVKD. The V gene lost 0 bases and the J gene lost 6 bases, with 11 bases spanning the gap. The CDR3 is 14 residues long. CDR3 amino acids: CAISESSSGAEAFF. CDR3 sequence (DNA): TGTGCCATCAGTGAGTCCTCCTCCGGCGCTGAAGCTTTCTTT.

This clonotype was observed at least ten times. This sequence joins TRBV29-1 and TRBJ1-2; tentative D call: TRBD1 (5 bases). V was pared by 7 bases and J by 0 bases, with 12 bases between. CDR1 SQVTM and CDR2 ANQGSEA come from the germline V gene. There are 13 residues in the CDR3. CDR3 coding DNA: TGCAGCGGCGGACAACAAGCTAACTATGGCTACACCTTC. It encodes CSGGQQANYGYTF.

This clonotype was observed a few times. The rearrangement links TRBV4-1 to TRBJ1-1; 7 bases are a match to TRBD1. The trim removed 1 base at V and 0 bases at J, leaving 14 bases unmatched. Germline-derived CDR1 and CDR2 are MGHRA and YSYEKL. The CDR3 length is 19 residues. The chain's CDR3 is CASSQAQGQVLSMNTEAFF. CDR3 bases: TGCGCCAGCAGCCAAGCACAGGGGCAGGTTCTTTCTATGAACACTGAAGCTTTCTTT.

With respect to this clonotype: A read error is possible here, since a much larger clone lies one base away. The conserved closing phenylalanine or tryptophan is absent in this CDR3, likely reflecting a read error. V is TRBV6-1 and J is TRBJ1-1, with TRBD1 as a possible D gene (6 bases). The CDR3 has 15 amino acids. V was cut by 8 bases and J by 2 bases, with 18 bases left in between. From germline, CDR1 is MNHNS and CDR2 SASEGT. The CDR3, as DNA: TGTGCCAGCTCCTCCGGGACACTCCTTAACACTGAAGCTTTCTTG. Protein product: CASSSGTLLNTEAFL.